This T cell receptor beta chain was documented in a study of blood T cells in healthy people across ages (dated by TCRdb to the mid-2010s). In the study overall: In model experiments, template switching captured roughly one uniquely barcoded TCR beta cDNA molecule for every two T cells. Age-related changes in TCR beta repertoire diversity were measured in the study by deep sequencing normalized with unique cDNA molecular identifiers. The donors were split into four age groups: young (average about 15 years), middle-aged (over 35), aged (over 55) and long-lived (under 90). Donors of different ages were randomly distributed across sequencing lanes to avoid experimental bias. Using the same blood draw, the study looked at two additional independent replicas of 1 million unique cDNA reads for two donors, one aged 18 to 30 and the other aged 80 or older. The paper's findings and limits, for the study overall: A strong correlation was found between observed TCR beta diversity and the percentage of naive T cells measured by flow cytometry. Donor CMV infection status was unknown, potentially confounding age-related changes in expanded clonotypes. Bulk unsorted PBMC profiling prevented conclusive comparison of naive and antigen-experienced compartments. As age increased, observed TCR beta diversity per million T cells dropped in a roughly linear way, and a significant reduction was already evident by age 40. Compared with the aged group, the long-lived group had more naive CD4+ T cells, fewer expanded clones and increased TCR diversity, a pattern suggesting age selection. Estimates of total diversity based on one million sequenced T cells were considered lower bounds and underestimates.

The donors were 40 or so Caucasian individuals from Russia, aged roughly 6 to 90 years, who were systemically healthy. Approximately 10 milliliters of peripheral blood were collected from each donor into EDTA-treated Vacutainer tubes. PBMCs were isolated by Ficoll-Paque density-gradient centrifugation, with at least 6.5 million obtained per sample. Total RNA, at least 5 micrograms per sample, was extracted from PBMCs with Trizol reagent. For every donor, flow cytometry on a PBMC aliquot measured the percentage of naive CD45RAhigh/CD27high T cells. A note on this clonotype: The specificity of this receptor is unknown. Per-nucleotide qualities are absent, and no much larger clonotype sits a single base away.

The library came from 5' RACE. For sequencing, an Illumina HiSeq 2500 was employed. A second 7 to 11 cycle PCR used a sample-barcoded 5' primer and a J-beta primer mix. A unique molecular identifier was introduced onto each TCR beta cDNA molecule by a template-switch 5' adaptor carrying 12 random nucleotides. Each sample yielded at least 3 million CDR3-containing paired-end reads. All of the RNA was converted into first-strand cDNA using the Mint cDNA synthesis kit, with a TRBC-specific oligonucleotide serving as the primer. Following uracil-DNA glycosylase treatment, a first 18-cycle PCR with universal primers M1SS and BC2_uni_R was performed on all cDNA. Per the original workflow: Normalization of each sample was performed by random selection of 1 million high-quality reads, each carrying a distinct molecular identifier. Reads sharing molecular identifiers were discarded rather than binned into consensus sequences. MiTCR, run with a Q25 quality threshold and the strictest error-elimination algorithm, handled CDR3 identification, clonotype clustering and error correction. A nonparametric unseen species model with Euler transformation was used to estimate lower-bound total TCR beta diversity. The raw public reads went through TCRdb reprocessing: fastp at Q25, MiXCR clone calling, in-frame beta chains kept. Rows matching on CDR3 protein sequence are summarized as one entry with the most common DNA and genes. TCRdb's processing, not the authors', yielded these V and J calls. Across this sample there are around 1.5 million distinct CDR3 sequences, with roughly 40% seen only once. 7.9% of the sample lies in the top ten.

Reading the germline V gene gives CDR1 SGHTA and CDR2 FQGNSA. V is clipped by 5 bases and J by 2 bases, and the sequence between their germline boundaries is 19 bases long. From the cysteine through the phenylalanine, the CDR3 covers 17 amino acids. Just CDR3 DNA is preserved here, 51 bases in frame from base 1. The V and J segments used are TRBV7-2 and TRBJ1-5, with the D gene too uncertain to name. The source material was blood. The source is a woman aged 18-29 years in good health. The bases are TGTGCCAGCAGCCTCCAAAGCGCAACGGGTGGCAATCAGCCCCAGCATTTT. Its protein is CASSLQSATGGNQPQHF.